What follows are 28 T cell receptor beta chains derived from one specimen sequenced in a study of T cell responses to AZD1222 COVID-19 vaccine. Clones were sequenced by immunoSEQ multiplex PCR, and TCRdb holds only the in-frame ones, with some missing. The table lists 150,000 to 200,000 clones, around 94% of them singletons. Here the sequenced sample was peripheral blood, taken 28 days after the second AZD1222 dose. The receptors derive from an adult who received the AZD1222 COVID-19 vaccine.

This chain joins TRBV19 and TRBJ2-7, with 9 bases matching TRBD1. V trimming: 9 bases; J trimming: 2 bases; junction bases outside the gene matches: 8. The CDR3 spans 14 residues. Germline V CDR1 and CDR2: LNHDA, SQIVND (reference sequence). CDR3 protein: CASQDRGPPYEQYF. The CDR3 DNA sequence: TGTGCCAGCCAGGACAGGGGACCACCCTACGAGCAGTACTTC.

CDR3 coding DNA: TGTGCCAGCAGCATGAGCGGGACTGGCGGGGAGCTGTTTTTT. Amino acids: CASSMSGTGGELFF. The V and J genes are TRBV11-2 and TRBJ2-2; 7 bases align to TRBD2. The CDR3 has 14 residues. The trim removed 5 bases at V and 7 bases at J, leaving 7 bases unmatched. CDR1 is SGHAT, CDR2 FQNNGV, per germline. Filled out from reference TRBV11-2 and TRBJ2-2, the complete variable domain reads EAGVAQSPRYKIIEKRQSVAFWCNPISGHATLYWYQQILGQGPKLLIQFQNNGVVDDSQLPKDRFSAERLKGVDSTLKIQPAKLEDSAVYLCASSMSGTGGELFFGEGSRLTVL.

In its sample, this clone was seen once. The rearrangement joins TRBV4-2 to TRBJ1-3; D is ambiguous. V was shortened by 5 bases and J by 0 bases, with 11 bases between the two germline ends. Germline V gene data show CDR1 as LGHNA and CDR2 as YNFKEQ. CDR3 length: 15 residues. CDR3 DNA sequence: TGTGCCAGCAGCTCGGTGAGGCCCTCTGGAAACACCATATATTTT. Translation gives CASSSVRPSGNTIYF.

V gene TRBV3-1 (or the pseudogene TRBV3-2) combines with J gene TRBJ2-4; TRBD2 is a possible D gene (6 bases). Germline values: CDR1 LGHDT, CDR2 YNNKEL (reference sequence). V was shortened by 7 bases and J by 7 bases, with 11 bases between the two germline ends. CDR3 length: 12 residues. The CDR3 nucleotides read TGTGCCAGCACCCAGGAGGGTAACATTCAGTACTTC. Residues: CASTQEGNIQYF.

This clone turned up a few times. CDR3 sequence: CASSLDPGDQPQHF. CDR3 nucleotides: TGCGCCAGCAGCTTGGACCCGGGGGATCAGCCCCAGCATTTT. The chain has TRBV5-1 and TRBJ1-5; possibly TRBD1 for D (5 bases). Germline CDR1 SGHRS, CDR2 YFSETQ. The ends were cut back, 0 bases at V and 5 bases at J, with 9 bases in the middle. The CDR3 has 14 residues.

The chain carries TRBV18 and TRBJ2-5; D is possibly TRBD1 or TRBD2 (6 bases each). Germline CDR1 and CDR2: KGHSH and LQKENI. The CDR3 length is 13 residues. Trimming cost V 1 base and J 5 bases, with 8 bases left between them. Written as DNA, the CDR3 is TGTGCCAGCTCACCACGAGGGGGGGAGACCCAGTACTTC. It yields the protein CASSPRGGETQYF. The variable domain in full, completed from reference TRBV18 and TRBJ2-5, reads NAGVMQNPRHLVRRRGQEARLRCSPMKGHSHVYWYRQLPEEGLKFMVYLQKENIIDESGMPKERFSAEFPKEGPSILRIQQVVRGDSAAYFCASSPRGGETQYFGPGTRLLVL.

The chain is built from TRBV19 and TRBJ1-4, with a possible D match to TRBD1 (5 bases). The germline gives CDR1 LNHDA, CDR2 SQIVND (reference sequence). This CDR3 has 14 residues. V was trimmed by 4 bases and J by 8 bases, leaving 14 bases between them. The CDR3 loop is CASSTTVRAEKLFF. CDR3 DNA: TGTGCCAGTAGTACGACAGTAAGGGCGGAAAAACTGTTTTTT.

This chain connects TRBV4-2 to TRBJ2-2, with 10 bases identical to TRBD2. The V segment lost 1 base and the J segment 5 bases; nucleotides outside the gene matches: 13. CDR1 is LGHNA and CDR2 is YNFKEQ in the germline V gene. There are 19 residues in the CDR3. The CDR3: CASSQGGLAAPRGTGELFF. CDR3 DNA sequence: TGTGCCAGCAGCCAAGGCGGACTAGCGGCACCTCGGGGTACCGGGGAGCTGTTTTTT.

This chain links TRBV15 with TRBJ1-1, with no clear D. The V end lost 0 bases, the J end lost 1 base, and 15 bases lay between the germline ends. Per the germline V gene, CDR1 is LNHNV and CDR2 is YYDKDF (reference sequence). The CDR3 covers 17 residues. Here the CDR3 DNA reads TGTGCCACCAGCAGAGACATGAGGTTAGGACCGAACACTGAAGCTTTCTTT. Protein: CATSRDMRLGPNTEAFF.

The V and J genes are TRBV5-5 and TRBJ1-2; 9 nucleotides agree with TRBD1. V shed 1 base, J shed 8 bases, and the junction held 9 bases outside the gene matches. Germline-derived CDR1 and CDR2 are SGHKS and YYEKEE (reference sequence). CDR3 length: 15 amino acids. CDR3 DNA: TGTGCCAGCAGCTTGTGGGGACAGGGAGCCGTCGGCTACACCTTC. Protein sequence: CASSLWGQGAVGYTF.

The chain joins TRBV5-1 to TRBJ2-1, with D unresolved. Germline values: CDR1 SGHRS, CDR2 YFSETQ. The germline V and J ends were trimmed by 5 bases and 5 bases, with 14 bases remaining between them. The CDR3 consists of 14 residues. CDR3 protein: CASSLGSYNNEQFF. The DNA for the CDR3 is TGCGCCAGCAGTCTTGGCAGCTATAACAATGAGCAGTTCTTC.

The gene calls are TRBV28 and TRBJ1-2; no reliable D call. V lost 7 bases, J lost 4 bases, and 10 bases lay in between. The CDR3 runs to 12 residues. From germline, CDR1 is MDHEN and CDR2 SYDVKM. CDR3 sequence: CASKPAGYGYTF. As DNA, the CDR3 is TGTGCCAGCAAACCTGCTGGCTATGGCTACACCTTC.

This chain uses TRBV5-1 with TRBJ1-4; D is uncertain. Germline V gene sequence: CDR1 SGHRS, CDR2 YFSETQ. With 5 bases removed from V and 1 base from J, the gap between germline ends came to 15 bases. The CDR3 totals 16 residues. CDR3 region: CASRGTLTGTNEKLFF. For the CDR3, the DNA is TGCGCCAGCAGGGGCACACTAACCGGAACTAATGAAAAACTGTTTTTT.

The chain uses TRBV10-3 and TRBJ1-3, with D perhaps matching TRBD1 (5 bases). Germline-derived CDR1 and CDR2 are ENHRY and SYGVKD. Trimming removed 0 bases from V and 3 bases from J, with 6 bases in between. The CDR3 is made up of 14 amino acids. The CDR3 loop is CAISESGGGNTIYF. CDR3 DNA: TGTGCCATCAGTGAGTCCGGGGGTGGAAACACCATATATTTT.

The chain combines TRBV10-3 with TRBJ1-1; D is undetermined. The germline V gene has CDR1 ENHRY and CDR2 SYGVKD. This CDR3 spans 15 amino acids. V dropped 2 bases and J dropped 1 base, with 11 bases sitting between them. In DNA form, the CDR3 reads TGTGCCATCAGTGAGCCTGGGCTGGGGAACACTGAAGCTTTCTTT. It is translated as CAISEPGLGNTEAFF.

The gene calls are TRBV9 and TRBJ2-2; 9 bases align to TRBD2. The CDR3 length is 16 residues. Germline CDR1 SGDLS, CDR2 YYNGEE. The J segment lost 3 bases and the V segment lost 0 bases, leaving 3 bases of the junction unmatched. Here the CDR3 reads CASSVVSGRYTGELFF. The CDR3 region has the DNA TGTGCCAGCAGCGTAGTAAGCGGGAGGTACACCGGGGAGCTGTTTTTT.

The CDR3 DNA follows: TGTGCCAGTAGTATAGTAGCGGGAGTTATATATGAGCAGTTCTTC. Protein: CASSIVAGVIYEQFF. This rearrangement joins TRBV19 to TRBJ2-1; 9 bases match TRBD2. Germline trimming cut 1 base from V and 8 bases from J; bases unmatched to any gene: 6. The CDR3 consists of 15 residues. The V gene's germline CDR1 is LNHDA and CDR2 SQIVND (reference sequence).

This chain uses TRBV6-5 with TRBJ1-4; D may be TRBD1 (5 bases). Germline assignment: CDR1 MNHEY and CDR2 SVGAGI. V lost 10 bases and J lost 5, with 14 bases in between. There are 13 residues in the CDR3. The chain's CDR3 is CATRQQPNEKLFF. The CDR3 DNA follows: TGTGCCACCAGACAGCAACCCAATGAAAAACTGTTTTTT.

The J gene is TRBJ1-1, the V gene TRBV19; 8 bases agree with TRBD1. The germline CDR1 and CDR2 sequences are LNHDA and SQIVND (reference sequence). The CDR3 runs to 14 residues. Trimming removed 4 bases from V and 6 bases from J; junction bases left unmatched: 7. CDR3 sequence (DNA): TGTGCCAGTAGTAACCCGACAGGGGTGGCTGAAGCTTTCTTT. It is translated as CASSNPTGVAEAFF. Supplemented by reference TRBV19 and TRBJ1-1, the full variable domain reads DGGITQSPKYLFRKEGQNVTLSCEQNLNHDAMYWYRQDPGQGLRLIYYSQIVNDFQKGDIAEGYSVSREKKESFPLTVTSAQKNPTAFYLCASSNPTGVAEAFFGQGTRLTVV.

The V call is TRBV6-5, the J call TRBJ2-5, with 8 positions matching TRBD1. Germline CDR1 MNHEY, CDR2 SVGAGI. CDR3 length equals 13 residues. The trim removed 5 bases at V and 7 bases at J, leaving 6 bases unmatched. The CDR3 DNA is TGTGCCAGCAGTCGACAGGGGAGTGGGACCCAGTACTTC. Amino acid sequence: CASSRQGSGTQYF.

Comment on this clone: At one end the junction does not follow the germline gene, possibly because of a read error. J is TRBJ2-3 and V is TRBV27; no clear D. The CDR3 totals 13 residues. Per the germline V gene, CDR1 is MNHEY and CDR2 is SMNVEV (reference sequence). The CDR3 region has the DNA TGTGCCAGCAGTCTATCGAGGACAGATACGCAGTATTTT. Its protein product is CASSLSRTDTQYF.

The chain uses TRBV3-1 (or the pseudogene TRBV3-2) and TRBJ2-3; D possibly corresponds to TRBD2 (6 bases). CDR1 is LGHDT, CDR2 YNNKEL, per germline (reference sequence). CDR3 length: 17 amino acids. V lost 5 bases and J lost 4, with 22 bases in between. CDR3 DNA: TGTGCCAGCAGCTATCCAAGAGGAACGGGAGCCTCAGATACGCAGTATTTT. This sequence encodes CASSYPRGTGASDTQYF.

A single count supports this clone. CDR3 nucleotide sequence: TGTGCCAGCAGCCCCGGGGCGTCCACTAATGAAAAACTGTTTTTT. This encodes CASSPGASTNEKLFF. The chain joins TRBV7-9 to TRBJ1-4; TRBD1 is a possible D gene (5 bases). Trimming pared 5 bases from V and 2 bases from J, leaving 12 bases between. The CDR3 has 15 residues. The germline gives CDR1 SEHNR, CDR2 FQNEAQ (reference sequence).

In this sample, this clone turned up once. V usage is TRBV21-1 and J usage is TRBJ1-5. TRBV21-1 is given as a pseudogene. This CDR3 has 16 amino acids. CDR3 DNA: TGTGCCAGCAGCAGGGATGCGACGGTTCCTAATCAGCCCCAGCATTTT. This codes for CASSRDATVPNQPQHF.

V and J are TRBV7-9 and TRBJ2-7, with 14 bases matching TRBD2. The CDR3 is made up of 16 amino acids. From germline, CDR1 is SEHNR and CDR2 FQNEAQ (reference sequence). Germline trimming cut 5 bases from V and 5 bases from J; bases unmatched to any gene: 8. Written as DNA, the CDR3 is TGTGCCAGCAGCACGGGACTAGCGGGAGTTTACCACGAGCAGTACTTC. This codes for CASSTGLAGVYHEQYF.

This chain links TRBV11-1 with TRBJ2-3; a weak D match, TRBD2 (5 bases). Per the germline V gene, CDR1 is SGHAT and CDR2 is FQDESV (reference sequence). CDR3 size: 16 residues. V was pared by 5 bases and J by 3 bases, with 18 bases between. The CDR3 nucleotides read TGTGCCAGCAGCCGAAGCGGCTCGGGGTATACAGATACGCAGTATTTT. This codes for CASSRSGSGYTDTQYF.

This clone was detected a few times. The CDR3 sequence is CASGQDPYNEQFF. DNA for the CDR3: TGTGCCAGCGGCCAAGATCCCTACAATGAGCAGTTCTTC. The rearrangement links TRBV6-2 or TRBV6-3 to TRBJ2-1; D gene ambiguous. The CDR3 spans 13 residues. V was trimmed by 8 bases and J by 2 bases, leaving 10 bases between them. The germline CDR1 and CDR2 sequences are MNHEY and SVGEGT.

This chain's CDR3 is CASSLAGGINEKLFF. DNA for the CDR3: TGCGCCAGCAGCTTGGCAGGGGGTATTAATGAAAAACTGTTTTTT. This sequence joins TRBV5-1 and TRBJ1-4; 7 bases are a match to TRBD1. The germline gives CDR1 SGHRS, CDR2 YFSETQ. V trimming: 0 bases; J trimming: 4 bases; junction bases outside the gene matches: 3. The CDR3 has 15 residues.